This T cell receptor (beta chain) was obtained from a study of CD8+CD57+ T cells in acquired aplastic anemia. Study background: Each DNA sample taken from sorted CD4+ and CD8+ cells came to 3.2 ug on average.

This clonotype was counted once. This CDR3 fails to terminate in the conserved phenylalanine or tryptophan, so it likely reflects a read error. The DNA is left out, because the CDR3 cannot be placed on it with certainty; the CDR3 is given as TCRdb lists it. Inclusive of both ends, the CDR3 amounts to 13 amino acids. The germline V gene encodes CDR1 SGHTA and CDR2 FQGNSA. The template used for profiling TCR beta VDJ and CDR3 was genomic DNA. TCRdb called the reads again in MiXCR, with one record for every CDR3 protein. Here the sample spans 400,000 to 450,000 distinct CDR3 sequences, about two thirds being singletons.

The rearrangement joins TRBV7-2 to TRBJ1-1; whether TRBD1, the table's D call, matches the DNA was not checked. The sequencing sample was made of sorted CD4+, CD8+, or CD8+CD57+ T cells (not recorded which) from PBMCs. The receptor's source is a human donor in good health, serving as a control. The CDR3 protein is CASSFGFGQGTFI.